This is a list of T cell receptor beta chains from one sample in a study of T cell clones after liver transplantation. The data were produced by immunoSEQ multiplex PCR, yet TCRdb's version contains in-frame clones alone and is incomplete. Seen here are tens of thousands of clones, about two thirds observed once, and the top ten hold about 15%. This specimen was CD4+ T cells from blood, taken before liver transplant. These receptors were obtained from a human donor who received a liver transplant. Both conserved end residues are part of each CDR3. Each record gives: clone size, V gene, D gene, J gene, CDR3 protein, CDR3 DNA. The D gene is left open where the match is weak. Size tells how often a clone was seen (once, few, many) or the class of an expanded clone, and some rows leave it out.

clone size: .
V gene: TRBV5-1
D gene: TRBD1
J gene: TRBJ2-6
CDR3 protein: CASSRTGGSSGANVLTF
CDR3 DNA: TGCGCCAGCAGCCGGACAGGGGGGTCTTCGGGGGCCAACGTCCTGACTTTC

clone size: .
V gene: TRBV27
D gene: .
J gene: TRBJ1-1
CDR3 protein: CASSLRETTEAFF
CDR3 DNA: TGTGCCAGCAGTTTACGGGAGACCACTGAAGCTTTCTTT

clone size: once
V gene: TRBV9
D gene: TRBD1
J gene: TRBJ1-3
CDR3 protein: CASSVEGRGYGNTIYF
CDR3 DNA: TGTGCCAGCAGCGTAGAAGGCAGGGGGTATGGAAACACCATATATTTT

clone size: .
V gene: TRBV7-8
D gene: TRBD1
J gene: TRBJ1-5
CDR3 protein: CASSLQGDQPQHF
CDR3 DNA: TGTGCCAGCAGCTTACAGGGGGATCAGCCCCAGCATTTT

clone size: .
V gene: TRBV6-5
D gene: TRBD1
J gene: TRBJ1-2
CDR3 protein: CASSGDRRGYGYTF
CDR3 DNA: TGTGCCAGCAGTGGGGACAGGCGAGGCTATGGCTACACCTTC

clone size: .
V gene: TRBV6-1
D gene: TRBD2
J gene: TRBJ2-7
CDR3 protein: CASSEALAGGSYEQYF
CDR3 DNA: TGTGCCAGCAGTGAGGCCTTAGCGGGGGGCTCCTACGAGCAGTACTTC

clone size: few
V gene: TRBV9
D gene: .
J gene: TRBJ1-2
CDR3 protein: CASSVEQGGDIGGYTF
CDR3 DNA: TGTGCCAGCAGCGTAGAGCAGGGAGGGGATATAGGAGGCTACACCTTC

clone size: .
V gene: TRBV5-5
D gene: .
J gene: TRBJ1-1
CDR3 protein: CASSSILQGSVMNTEAFF
CDR3 DNA: TGTGCCAGCAGCTCCATTTTACAGGGAAGCGTGATGAACACTGAAGCTTTCTTT

clone size: once
V gene: TRBV11-3
D gene: .
J gene: TRBJ2-7
CDR3 protein: CASSPGQSYEQYF
CDR3 DNA: TGTGCCAGCAGCCCGGGACAATCCTACGAGCAGTACTTC

clone size: .
V gene: TRBV4-2
D gene: TRBD2
J gene: TRBJ2-3
CDR3 protein: CASSQVTSGATDTQYF
CDR3 DNA: TGTGCCAGCAGCCAAGTAACTAGCGGGGCCACAGATACGCAGTATTTT

clone size: .
V gene: TRBV9
D gene: TRBD1
J gene: TRBJ2-1
CDR3 protein: CASSAGGTGVVDEQFF
CDR3 DNA: TGTGCCAGCAGCGCCGGGGGGACAGGGGTAGTCGATGAGCAGTTCTTC

clone size: once
V gene: TRBV6-5
D gene: TRBD1
J gene: TRBJ2-7
CDR3 protein: CASRTGTGDTYEQYF
CDR3 DNA: TGTGCCAGCAGGACCGGGACAGGAGATACCTACGAGCAGTACTTC

clone size: once
V gene: TRBV27
D gene: TRBD1
J gene: TRBJ2-7
CDR3 protein: CASSTFAGGPSYEQYF
CDR3 DNA: TGTGCCAGCAGTACCTTCGCAGGGGGCCCCTCCTACGAGCAGTACTTC

clone size: .
V gene: TRBV29-1
D gene: TRBD1
J gene: TRBJ1-1
CDR3 protein: CSVRDRGGTEAFF
CDR3 DNA: TGCAGCGTCAGAGACAGGGGCGGAACTGAAGCTTTCTTT

clone size: .
V gene: TRBV6-1
D gene: TRBD1
J gene: TRBJ2-1
CDR3 protein: CASKPGDRGSGEQFF
CDR3 DNA: TGTGCCAGCAAGCCAGGAGACAGGGGGTCCGGGGAGCAGTTCTTC

clone size: many
V gene: TRBV30
D gene: TRBD1
J gene: TRBJ2-7
CDR3 protein: CAWSSGTGYSEQYF
CDR3 DNA: TGTGCCTGGAGTTCCGGGACAGGGTACTCCGAGCAGTACTTC

clone size: .
V gene: TRBV6-5
D gene: TRBD1
J gene: TRBJ1-2
CDR3 protein: CASRKQGANNYGYTF
CDR3 DNA: TGTGCCAGCAGAAAACAGGGGGCAAATAACTATGGCTACACCTTC

clone size: .
V gene: TRBV28
D gene: .
J gene: TRBJ2-1
CDR3 protein: CASSLPSLGYNEQFF
CDR3 DNA: TGTGCCAGCAGTTTACCTAGCTTGGGCTACAATGAGCAGTTCTTC

clone size: .
V gene: TRBV28
D gene: .
J gene: TRBJ2-3
CDR3 protein: CASKGGALTDTQYF
CDR3 DNA: TGTGCCAGCAAGGGCGGGGCACTCACAGATACGCAGTATTTT

clone size: .
V gene: TRBV28
D gene: .
J gene: TRBJ2-3
CDR3 protein: CASSPLGGLGTDTQYF
CDR3 DNA: TGTGCCAGCAGTCCCCTGGGCGGGCTGGGGACAGATACGCAGTATTTT

clone size: .
V gene: TRBV5-4
D gene: .
J gene: TRBJ2-3
CDR3 protein: CASSFGGVGGDTQYF
CDR3 DNA: TGTGCCAGCAGCTTTGGAGGGGTTGGAGGAGATACGCAGTATTTT

clone size: once
V gene: TRBV5-4
D gene: .
J gene: TRBJ2-2
CDR3 protein: CASSLVGGGSRTGELFF
CDR3 DNA: TGTGCCAGCAGCTTGGTGGGGGGGGGCTCACGCACCGGGGAGCTGTTTTTT

clone size: .
V gene: TRBV2
D gene: .
J gene: TRBJ2-7
CDR3 protein: CASSATGYEQYF
CDR3 DNA: TGTGCCAGCAGTGCAACAGGCTACGAGCAGTACTTC

clone size: few
V gene: TRBV10-3
D gene: .
J gene: TRBJ2-3
CDR3 protein: CAISGGQDPSTDTQYF
CDR3 DNA: TGTGCCATCAGTGGAGGGCAGGACCCTAGCACAGATACGCAGTATTTT

clone size: .
V gene: TRBV19
D gene: .
J gene: TRBJ2-5
CDR3 protein: CASSPKETQYF
CDR3 DNA: TGTGCCAGTAGCCCTAAAGAGACCCAGTACTTC

clone size: .
V gene: TRBV10-3
D gene: .
J gene: TRBJ1-1
CDR3 protein: CAISESPGVNTEAFF
CDR3 DNA: TGTGCCATCAGTGAGTCTCCAGGGGTGAACACTGAAGCTTTCTTT

clone size: .
V gene: TRBV6-6
D gene: TRBD1
J gene: TRBJ1-2
CDR3 protein: CASSYQTGPSGYTF
CDR3 DNA: TGTGCCAGCAGTTACCAGACAGGGCCCTCTGGCTACACCTTC

clone size: .
V gene: TRBV5-1
D gene: .
J gene: TRBJ1-3
CDR3 protein: CASRREEPGNTIYF
CDR3 DNA: TGCGCCAGCAGGCGAGAGGAGCCTGGAAACACCATATATTTT

clone size: once
V gene: TRBV6-5
D gene: TRBD1
J gene: TRBJ1-1
CDR3 protein: CASSYNDRVNTEAFF
CDR3 DNA: TGTGCCAGCAGTTACAACGACAGGGTGAACACTGAAGCTTTCTTT

clone size: once
V gene: TRBV11-3
D gene: .
J gene: TRBJ2-7
CDR3 protein: CASSLASGEYEQYF
CDR3 DNA: TGTGCCAGCAGCTTAGCCAGCGGCGAGTACGAGCAGTACTTC

clone size: .
V gene: TRBV9
D gene: .
J gene: TRBJ2-3
CDR3 protein: CASSVGELAGTDTQYF
CDR3 DNA: TGTGCCAGCAGCGTAGGAGAACTAGCTGGCACAGATACGCAGTATTTT

clone size: .
V gene: TRBV19
D gene: .
J gene: TRBJ1-1
CDR3 protein: CASSIRGVNTEAFF
CDR3 DNA: TGTGCCAGTAGTATCAGGGGCGTAAACACTGAAGCTTTCTTT

clone size: .
V gene: TRBV7-6
D gene: TRBD1
J gene: TRBJ1-5
CDR3 protein: CASSLGTGGNQPQHF
CDR3 DNA: TGTGCCAGCAGCTTAGGGACAGGGGGCAATCAGCCCCAGCATTTT

clone size: few
V gene: TRBV11-3
D gene: TRBD2
J gene: TRBJ2-3
CDR3 protein: CASSGSGGYTDTQYF
CDR3 DNA: TGTGCCAGCAGTGGTAGCGGGGGATACACAGATACGCAGTATTTT

clone size: .
V gene: TRBV6-4
D gene: TRBD2
J gene: TRBJ2-1
CDR3 protein: CASSLDSGGLNEQFF
CDR3 DNA: TGTGCCAGCAGCTTAGATAGCGGGGGGCTGAATGAGCAGTTCTTC

clone size: few
V gene: TRBV19
D gene: .
J gene: TRBJ2-2
CDR3 protein: CASSRMGPGELFF
CDR3 DNA: TGTGCCAGTAGCAGGATGGGCCCCGGGGAGCTGTTTTTT

clone size: .
V gene: TRBV6-6
D gene: TRBD1
J gene: TRBJ1-1
CDR3 protein: CASSLGGGSTEAFF
CDR3 DNA: TGTGCCAGCAGTTTAGGGGGCGGTAGCACTGAAGCTTTCTTT